The 32 T cell receptor beta chains reported below all come from one sample, sequenced in a study of blood T cell repertoires in COVID-19. Some clones are missing from TCRdb's copy, which holds only in-frame ones; the method was immunoSEQ multiplex PCR. The sample yields some 200,000 clones, about nine tenths seen once. Specimen: peripheral blood. The receptors come from a woman aged 45-65 years with acute or convalescent COVID-19.

The chain carries TRBV6-5 and TRBJ1-6; D perhaps matches TRBD1 (5 bases). Trimming removed 4 bases from V and 6 bases from J, with 16 bases in between. This CDR3 comprises 16 residues. Germline V CDR1 and CDR2: MNHEY, SVGAGI. CDR3 region: CASSSQGSWVNSPLHF. The CDR3 region has the DNA TGTGCCAGCAGTTCGCAGGGTTCCTGGGTTAATTCACCCCTCCACTTT.

The rearrangement joins TRBV6-2 or TRBV6-3 to TRBJ2-2, with D perhaps TRBD2 (5 bases). V was pared by 0 bases and J by 6 bases, with 8 bases between. The CDR3 contains 14 residues. Germline CDR1 and CDR2: MNHEY and SVGEGT. The CDR3: CASSYSDSAGELFF. The CDR3 DNA sequence: TGTGCCAGCAGTTACTCGGACTCTGCCGGGGAGCTGTTTTTT.

The chain joins TRBV9 to TRBJ1-1; weak D call: TRBD1 (6 bases). V lost 1 base and J 6 bases, leaving 16 bases between the germline ends. Germline V lookup: CDR1 SGDLS, CDR2 YYNGEE. The CDR3 spans 15 residues. DNA of the CDR3: TGTGCCAGCAGCGTACGATCCAGTCACAGGGCTGAAGCTTTCTTT. Its protein product is CASSVRSSHRAEAFF.

For this clone: Other nucleotide sequences in the sample specify the same CDR3. The V gene is TRBV7-9, the J gene TRBJ1-2; D is possibly TRBD1 (5 bases). Deletions cut 5 bases from V and 4 bases from J, with 11 bases between. CDR1 and CDR2 (germline): SEHNR, FQNEAQ (reference sequence). The CDR3 sequence is 13 residues long. The CDR3 loop is CASSQGDGYGYTF. CDR3 coding DNA: TGTGCCAGCAGCCAAGGGGATGGCTATGGCTACACCTTC.

The chain has TRBV7-9 and TRBJ2-5; TRBD1 is a possible D gene (5 bases). Trimming left V 5 bases short and J 5 bases short, with 9 bases between. The germline V gene has CDR1 SEHNR and CDR2 FQNEAQ (reference sequence). The CDR3 spans 12 residues. CDR3 amino acids: CASSLGRETQYF. As DNA, the CDR3 is TGTGCCAGCAGCCTGGGGCGGGAGACCCAGTACTTC.

The gene calls are TRBV5-6 and TRBJ2-5; no reliable D call. Germline CDR1 and CDR2: SGHDT and YYEEEE. The ends were cut back, 3 bases at V and 1 base at J, with 10 bases in the middle. This CDR3 contains 14 residues. DNA of the CDR3: TGTGCCAGCAGCTCCTGGGCGAGCCAAGAGACCCAGTACTTC. Amino acid sequence: CASSSWASQETQYF.

The V and J genes are TRBV7-2 and TRBJ1-1; D remains ambiguous. Germline V gene data show CDR1 as SGHTA and CDR2 as FQGNSA. The CDR3 runs to 14 residues. The V gene lost 2 bases and the J gene lost 0 bases, with 7 bases spanning the gap. CDR3 sequence: CASSLTAMNTEAFF. In DNA form, the CDR3 reads TGTGCCAGCAGCTTAACAGCCATGAACACTGAAGCTTTCTTT.

This clone was observed a few times. The rearrangement uses TRBV7-3 and TRBJ1-1; D may be TRBD1 (5 bases). Germline values: CDR1 SGHTA, CDR2 FQGTGA. V was shortened by 5 bases and J by 5 bases, with 12 bases between the two germline ends. The CDR3 covers 13 residues. CDR3 residues: CASSVTVGTEAFF. CDR3 bases: TGTGCCAGCAGCGTGACAGTGGGGACTGAAGCTTTCTTT.

The rearrangement uses TRBV25-1 and TRBJ1-2; D is unresolved. Germline V gene data show CDR1 as MGHDK and CDR2 as SYGVNS. The V end was cut by 2 bases, the J end by 6 bases, with 10 bases between. The CDR3 covers 13 residues. The CDR3 reads CASSEISRHGYTF. CDR3 DNA sequence: TGTGCCAGCAGTGAAATTTCTAGGCATGGCTACACCTTC.

The rearrangement joins TRBV11-3 to TRBJ2-3; D call uncertain. The CDR3 totals 15 residues. The germline gives CDR1 SGHNT, CDR2 YENEEA. V was cut by 4 bases and J by 5 bases, with 16 bases left in between. The CDR3 DNA reads TGTGCCAGCAGCTGGAGACCGGGTCTCCAAGATACGCAGTATTTT. Translation: CASSWRPGLQDTQYF.

The chain carries TRBV4-3 and TRBJ2-7; D not resolved. The CDR3 consists of 14 residues. Germline assignment: CDR1 LGHNA and CDR2 YSLEER. V was cut by 0 bases and J by 4 bases, with 10 bases left in between. The CDR3 region is CASSQDRGNYEQYF. CDR3 DNA sequence: TGCGCCAGCAGCCAAGACCGCGGAAATTACGAGCAGTACTTC.

This sequence joins TRBV19 and TRBJ1-1, with 7 bases identical to TRBD1. The ends lost 7 bases at V and 0 bases at J; junction bases unmatched: 2. Germline assignment: CDR1 LNHDA and CDR2 SQIVND (reference sequence). CDR3 length: 13 amino acids. CDR3 nucleotide sequence: TGTGCCAGTATGACAGGGATGAACACTGAAGCTTTCTTT. Translated: CASMTGMNTEAFF.

This clone occurred a few times. The chain recombines TRBV5-1 with TRBJ2-7; TRBD2 matches at 11 bases. V lost 4 bases, J lost 2 bases, and 11 bases stayed unmatched. This CDR3 is built from 17 residues. Looked up from germline, CDR1 is SGHRS and CDR2 is YFSETQ. CDR3 bases: TGCGCCAGCAGCCTTCGATCGACTAGCGGGGCGGCCTACGAGCAGTACTTC. Its translation: CASSLRSTSGAAYEQYF.

The rearrangement uses TRBV5-8 and TRBJ1-5; D is possibly TRBD1 (6 bases). Trimming removed 0 bases at V and 5 bases at J, with 18 bases between. The germline V gene encodes CDR1 SGHTS and CDR2 YDEGEE. The CDR3 runs to 17 residues. CDR3 in DNA: TGTGCCAGCAGCTTGGATCGCAGGGGAAGGTTGGATCAGCCCCAGCATTTT. Amino acids: CASSLDRRGRLDQPQHF.

This rearrangement joins TRBV7-9 to TRBJ1-1; no reliable D call. V was clipped by 5 bases and J by 7 bases, with 17 bases between them. The CDR3 is made up of 14 amino acids. Germline V lookup: CDR1 SEHNR, CDR2 FQNEAQ (reference sequence). The chain's CDR3 is CASSTVLKADEAFF. CDR3 nucleotide sequence: TGTGCCAGCAGCACCGTCCTTAAGGCGGATGAAGCTTTCTTT.

The V call is TRBV27, the J call TRBJ2-3; TRBD2 aligns across 8 bases. Germline CDR1 is MNHEY and CDR2 is SMNVEV (reference sequence). The CDR3 has 16 residues. V trimming: 11 bases; J trimming: 7 bases; junction bases outside the gene matches: 20. CDR3: CAAGRELAAHKNTQYF. In DNA, the CDR3 is TGTGCCGCAGGGAGAGAACTAGCGGCACATAAAAATACGCAGTATTTT.

Of note for this clone: In the same sample, other DNA sequences code for this CDR3. The rearrangement uses TRBV7-2 and TRBJ2-5; 15 bases align to TRBD2. Germline V gene sequence: CDR1 SGHTA, CDR2 FQGNSA. CDR3 length equals 15 residues. V gave up 3 bases and J gave up 5 bases; unmatched junction bases: 1. This chain's CDR3 is CASSLGLAGGETQYF. As DNA, the CDR3 is TGTGCCAGCAGCTTGGGACTAGCGGGGGGTGAGACCCAGTACTTC.

The rearrangement uses TRBV6-5 and TRBJ1-2; D is possibly TRBD1 (5 bases). V lost 6 bases to trimming and J lost 6 bases, with 14 bases between them. The CDR3 contains 13 residues. CDR1 is MNHEY, CDR2 SVGAGI, per germline. This chain's CDR3 is CASRGGSVNGYTF. The CDR3 region has the DNA TGTGCCAGCAGGGGGGGGTCGGTCAATGGCTACACCTTC.

The genes are TRBV18 and TRBJ1-4, with D uncertain. Trimming stripped 1 base from V and 0 bases from J, with 9 bases between. Germline CDR1 and CDR2: KGHSH and LQKENI. This CDR3 has 16 residues. CDR3 DNA: TGTGCCAGCTCACCACGTCCTCCTGCAACTAATGAAAAACTGTTTTTT. Protein product: CASSPRPPATNEKLFF.

This clone is a singleton in its sample. This chain's CDR3 is CASSYSSSGEVYEQYF. In DNA form, the CDR3 reads TGTGCCAGCAGTTACTCGAGTAGCGGGGAGGTTTACGAGCAGTACTTC. This chain joins TRBV6-5 and TRBJ2-7; the match to TRBD2 covers 8 bases. V shed 0 bases, J shed 4 bases, and the junction held 8 bases outside the gene matches. CDR1 and CDR2 from the germline V gene are MNHEY and SVGAGI. CDR3 length: 16 amino acids.

The chain recombines TRBV7-2 with TRBJ2-1; tentative D call: TRBD2 (5 bases). The CDR3 contains 13 residues. Deletions cut 2 bases from V and 8 bases from J, with 10 bases between. In germline, CDR1 is SGHTA, CDR2 FQGNSA. CDR3 DNA sequence: TGTGCCAGCAGCTTAAGGACTTCGTATGAGCAGTTCTTC. Its protein is CASSLRTSYEQFF.

The chain has TRBV5-1 and TRBJ2-2; perhaps TRBD2 as D (6 bases). CDR1 is SGHRS, CDR2 YFSETQ, per germline. V was trimmed by 4 bases and J by 3 bases, leaving 13 bases between them. This CDR3 has 15 amino acids. CDR3 loop: CASSGVGLHTGELFF. For the CDR3, the DNA is TGCGCCAGCAGCGGGGTGGGACTGCACACCGGGGAGCTGTTTTTT.

CDR3 protein: CASSEWTGHEQYF. CDR3 coding DNA: TGTGCCAGCAGCGAATGGACAGGCCACGAGCAGTACTTC. The chain recombines TRBV11-2 with TRBJ2-7; TRBD1 matches at 7 bases. From germline, CDR1 is SGHAT and CDR2 FQNNGV. V trimming: 5 bases; J trimming: 5 bases; junction bases outside the gene matches: 6. The CDR3 covers 13 residues.

The rearrangement joins TRBV27 to TRBJ1-1; D not resolved. This CDR3 is 14 amino acids long. V was clipped by 5 bases and J by 2 bases, with 12 bases between them. Germline values: CDR1 MNHEY, CDR2 SMNVEV (reference sequence). The CDR3 coding sequence is TGTGCCAGCAGTCGCGGGTTAAGAAACACTGAAGCTTTCTTT. Encoded protein: CASSRGLRNTEAFF.

The V call is TRBV27, the J call TRBJ2-1; 7 positions agree with TRBD2. This CDR3 contains 16 residues. Germline V gene data show CDR1 as MNHEY and CDR2 as SMNVEV (reference sequence). The ends lost 5 bases at V and 5 bases at J; junction bases unmatched: 12. The CDR3: CASSPRRLANDNEQFF. The CDR3 DNA reads TGTGCCAGCAGTCCTCGCCGACTAGCTAATGACAATGAGCAGTTCTTC.

V gene TRBV12-3 or TRBV12-4 combines with J gene TRBJ2-1, with a weak D call TRBD2 (5 bases). With 3 bases removed from V and 8 bases from J, the gap between germline ends came to 8 bases. The CDR3 is 12 residues long. As DNA, the CDR3 is TGTGCCAGCAGTTTGTTCGGGGATGAGCAGTTCTTC. Translated: CASSLFGDEQFF.

This chain links TRBV18 with TRBJ1-6; TRBD1 matches at 7 bases. The CDR3 is made up of 17 amino acids. The V gene's germline CDR1 is KGHSH and CDR2 LQKENI. Trimming cost V 1 base and J 9 bases; bases outside gene matches: 12. This CDR3 is CASSPQGLTGVGSPLHF. In DNA, the CDR3 is TGTGCCAGCTCACCACAGGGATTAACAGGGGTCGGTTCACCCCTCCACTTT.

The chain couples TRBV2 to TRBJ2-3; perhaps TRBD1 as D (5 bases). The V end lost 2 bases, the J end lost 4 bases, and 13 bases lay between the germline ends. The CDR3 contains 15 residues. Germline V gene data show CDR1 as SNHLY and CDR2 as FYNNEI. CDR3 coding DNA: TGTGCCAGCAGTGAATGGCCAGGGAACCCAGATACGCAGTATTTT. Its translation: CASSEWPGNPDTQYF.

This chain uses TRBV7-9 with TRBJ1-2; no firm D call. CDR3 length equals 11 residues. Germline loops: CDR1 SEHNR, CDR2 FQNEAQ (reference sequence). Between the trimmed V and J ends, which lost 4 bases and 8 bases, there was a span of 8 bases. DNA of the CDR3: TGTGCCAGCAGCTCCCCCGGGGGCTACACCTTC. Translating it yields CASSSPGGYTF.

Comments on this clone: Other DNA sequences of this sample code for an identical CDR3. The J gene is TRBJ2-7, the V gene TRBV20-1; 8 bases match TRBD2. CDR1 and CDR2 (germline): DFQATT, SNEGSKA (reference sequence). The CDR3 extends over 11 amino acids. Trimming removed 5 bases from V and 5 bases from J; junction bases left unmatched: 2. In nucleotides, the CDR3 is TGCAGTGCTTCTAGCGGGCACGAGCAGTACTTC. Protein sequence: CSASSGHEQYF.

The rearrangement uses TRBV27 and TRBJ1-5; possible D gene TRBD1, 6 bases. The germline V gene encodes CDR1 MNHEY and CDR2 SMNVEV (reference sequence). With 9 bases removed from V and 4 bases from J, the gap between germline ends came to 13 bases. The CDR3 has 13 residues. Here the CDR3 reads CASRGQKNQPQHF. The DNA for the CDR3 is TGTGCCAGTCGCGGACAGAAGAATCAGCCCCAGCATTTT.

This CDR3 reads CASLVDRVSNQPQHF. The DNA for the CDR3 is TGTGCCAGTCTTGTTGACAGGGTTAGCAATCAGCCCCAGCATTTT. This chain links TRBV19 with TRBJ1-5; 7 nucleotides agree with TRBD1. Germline V CDR1 and CDR2: LNHDA, SQIVND (reference sequence). The CDR3 has 15 residues. The trim removed 8 bases at V and 0 bases at J, leaving 7 bases unmatched.